The entry that follows covers one TCR beta chain sequence. Relative to the germline gene, one junction end is altered; a read error may explain this. The entry originates in a study of metastatic and nonmetastatic thyroid tumors. The CDR3 length is 13 residues. CDR1 and CDR2 (germline): MNHEY, SVGEGT. Patients underwent thyroid surgery, and none had received any treatment before it. Per the original methods: To classify distant metastasis in papillary thyroid cancer, a model was built from CDR3 differences across clinicopathological groups. With MiXCR, TCRdb called clones anew from the PCR reads. The V and J calls and clone size are TCRdb's, not the authors'. The sample records about 10,000 clones, 32% being singletons.

Source material: tumor tissue. The receptor was isolated from a female donor with papillary thyroid cancer or a benign thyroid nodule (not recorded which). Some clones in this sample may be carry-over from other donors' samples. The rearrangement joins TRBV6-2 or TRBV6-3 to TRBJ2-3; 9 bases fit TRBD2. The CDR3 loop reads CASRSSGIPTQYF. CDR3 bases: TGTGCTAGCAGGTCTAGCGGGATACCTACGCAGTATTTT.